The T cell receptor beta chain under discussion was sequenced for a study of T cells in Graves' hyperthyroidism and ophthalmopathy. Study observations and caveats: Blood shared most expanded thyroid clonotypes above 0.001.

TCR beta CDR3 sequences were amplified from RNA transcripts. HTBI primers were employed in a first-round RT-PCR of the TCR CDR3. TCRdb re-called the multiplex PCR reads with MiXCR, one entry per CDR3 protein. This table has around 190,000 distinct CDR3 sequences, about 17% appearing once. This clonotype was detected ten times or more. As yet, its antigen is unknown. The germline CDR1 and CDR2 sequences are MNHEY and SMNVEV (reference sequence). There are 15 residues in the CDR3. V was clipped by 2 bases and J by 4 bases; unmatched bases: 3. The clonotype originates from a woman between 45 and 65 years old with Graves' hyperthyroidism. Sequencing was carried out using blood. This rearrangement joins TRBV27 to TRBJ2-1, with 9 positions matching TRBD2. In nucleotides, the CDR3 is TGTGCCAGCAGTTTAGCGGGAGGGGGGTACAATGAGCAGTTCTTC. Translation gives CASSLAGGGYNEQFF.